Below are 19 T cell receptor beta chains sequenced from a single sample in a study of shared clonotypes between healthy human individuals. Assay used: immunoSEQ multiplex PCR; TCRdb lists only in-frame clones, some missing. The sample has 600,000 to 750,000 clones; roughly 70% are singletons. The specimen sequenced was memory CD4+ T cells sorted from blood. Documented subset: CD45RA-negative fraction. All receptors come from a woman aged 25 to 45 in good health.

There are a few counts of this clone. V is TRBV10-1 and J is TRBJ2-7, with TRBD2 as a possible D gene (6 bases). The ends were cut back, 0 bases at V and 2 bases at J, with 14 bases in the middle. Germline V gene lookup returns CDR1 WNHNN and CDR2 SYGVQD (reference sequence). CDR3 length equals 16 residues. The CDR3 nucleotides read TGCGCCAGCAGTGAGTCGGAGGGACTGGGGACCTACGAGCAGTACTTC. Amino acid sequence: CASSESEGLGTYEQYF.

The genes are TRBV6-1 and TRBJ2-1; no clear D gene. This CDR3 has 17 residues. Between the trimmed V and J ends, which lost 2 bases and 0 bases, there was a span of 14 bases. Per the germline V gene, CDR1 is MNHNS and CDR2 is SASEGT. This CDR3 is CASSETPEASSYNEQFF. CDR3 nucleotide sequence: TGTGCCAGCAGTGAAACCCCCGAGGCTAGCTCCTACAATGAGCAGTTCTTC.

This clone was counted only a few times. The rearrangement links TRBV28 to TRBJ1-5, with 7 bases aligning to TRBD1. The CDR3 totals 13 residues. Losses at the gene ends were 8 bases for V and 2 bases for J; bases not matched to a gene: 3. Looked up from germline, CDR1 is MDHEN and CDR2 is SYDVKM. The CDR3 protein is CASGDRGNQPQHF. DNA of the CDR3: TGTGCCAGCGGTGACAGGGGCAATCAGCCCCAGCATTTT. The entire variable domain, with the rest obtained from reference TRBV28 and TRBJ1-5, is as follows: DVKVTQSSRYLVKRTGEKVFLECVQDMDHENMFWYRQDPGLGLRLIYFSYDVKMKEKGDIPEGYSVSREKKERFSLILESASTNQTSMYLCASGDRGNQPQHFGDGTRLSIL.

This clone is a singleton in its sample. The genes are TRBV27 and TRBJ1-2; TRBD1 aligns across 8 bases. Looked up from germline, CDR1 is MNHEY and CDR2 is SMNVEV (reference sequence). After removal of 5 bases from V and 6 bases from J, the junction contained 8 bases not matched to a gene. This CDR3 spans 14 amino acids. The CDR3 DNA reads TGTGCCAGCAGTCCACAGGGGGTCAGGAATGGCTACACCTTC. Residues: CASSPQGVRNGYTF.

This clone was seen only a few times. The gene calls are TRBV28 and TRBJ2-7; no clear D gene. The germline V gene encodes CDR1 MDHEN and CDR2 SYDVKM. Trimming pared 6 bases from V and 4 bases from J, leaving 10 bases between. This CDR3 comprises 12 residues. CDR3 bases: TGTGCCAGCAGCCTCGACACATACGAGCAGTACTTC. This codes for CASSLDTYEQYF.

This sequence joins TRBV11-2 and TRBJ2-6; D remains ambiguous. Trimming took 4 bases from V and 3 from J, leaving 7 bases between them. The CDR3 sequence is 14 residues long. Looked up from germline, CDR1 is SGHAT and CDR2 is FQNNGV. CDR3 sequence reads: CASSSHRGANVLTF. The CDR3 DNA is TGTGCCAGCAGCTCCCACCGTGGGGCCAACGTCCTGACTTTC. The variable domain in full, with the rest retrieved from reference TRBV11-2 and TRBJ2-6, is EAGVAQSPRYKIIEKRQSVAFWCNPISGHATLYWYQQILGQGPKLLIQFQNNGVVDDSQLPKDRFSAERLKGVDSTLKIQPAKLEDSAVYLCASSSHRGANVLTFGAGSRLTVL.

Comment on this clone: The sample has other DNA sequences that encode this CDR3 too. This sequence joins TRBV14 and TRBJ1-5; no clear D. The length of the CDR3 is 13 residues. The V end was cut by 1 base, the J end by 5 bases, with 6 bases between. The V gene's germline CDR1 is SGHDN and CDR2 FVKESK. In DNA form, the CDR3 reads TGTGCCAGCAGCCAAGGTCTCTATCAGCCCCAGCATTTT. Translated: CASSQGLYQPQHF.

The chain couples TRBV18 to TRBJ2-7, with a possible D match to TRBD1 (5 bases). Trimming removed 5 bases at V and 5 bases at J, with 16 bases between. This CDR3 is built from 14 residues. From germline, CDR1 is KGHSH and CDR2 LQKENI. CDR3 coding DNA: TGTGCCAGCTCAATAGGACACCGGTTGGACGAGCAGTACTTC. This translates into CASSIGHRLDEQYF.

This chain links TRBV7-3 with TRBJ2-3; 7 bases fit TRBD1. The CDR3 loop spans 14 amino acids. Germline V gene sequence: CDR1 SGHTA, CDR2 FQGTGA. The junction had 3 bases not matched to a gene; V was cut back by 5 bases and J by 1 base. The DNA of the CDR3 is TGTGCCAGCAGCACCGGACAGGGCACAGATACGCAGTATTTT. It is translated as CASSTGQGTDTQYF.

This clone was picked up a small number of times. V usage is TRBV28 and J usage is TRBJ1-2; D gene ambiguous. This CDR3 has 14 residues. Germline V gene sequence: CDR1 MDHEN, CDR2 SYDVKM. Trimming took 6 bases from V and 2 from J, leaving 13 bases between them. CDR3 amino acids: CASSRTSANYGYTF. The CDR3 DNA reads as TGTGCCAGCAGCCGTACGTCGGCCAACTATGGCTACACCTTC.

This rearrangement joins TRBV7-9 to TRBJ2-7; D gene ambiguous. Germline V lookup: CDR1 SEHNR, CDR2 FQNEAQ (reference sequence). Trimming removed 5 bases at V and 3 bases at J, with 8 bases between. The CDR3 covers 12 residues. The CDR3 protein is CASSGNRYEQYF. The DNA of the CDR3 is TGTGCCAGCAGCGGAAACCGCTACGAGCAGTACTTC.

Written as DNA, the CDR3 is TGTGCCAGCAGCTTGGCATCAACTAGCGACTCCTACAATGAGCAGTTCTTC. It translates to CASSLASTSDSYNEQFF. The chain couples TRBV5-8 to TRBJ2-1, with TRBD2 identical over 7 bases. The ends lost 0 bases at V and 0 bases at J; junction bases unmatched: 6. The CDR3 sequence is 17 residues long. The germline CDR1 and CDR2 sequences are SGHTS and YDEGEE.

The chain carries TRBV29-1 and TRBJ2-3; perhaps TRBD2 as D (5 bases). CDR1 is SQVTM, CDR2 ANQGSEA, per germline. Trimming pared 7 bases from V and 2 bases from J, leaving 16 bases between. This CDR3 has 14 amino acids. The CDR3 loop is CSGVERTLTDTQYF. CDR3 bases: TGCAGCGGGGTGGAGAGGACTCTCACAGATACGCAGTATTTT.

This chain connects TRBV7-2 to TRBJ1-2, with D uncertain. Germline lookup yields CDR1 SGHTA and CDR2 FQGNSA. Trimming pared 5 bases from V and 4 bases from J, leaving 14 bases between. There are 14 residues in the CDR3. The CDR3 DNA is TGTGCCAGCAGCCGTTACGACGGAACCTATGGCTACACCTTC. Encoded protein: CASSRYDGTYGYTF.

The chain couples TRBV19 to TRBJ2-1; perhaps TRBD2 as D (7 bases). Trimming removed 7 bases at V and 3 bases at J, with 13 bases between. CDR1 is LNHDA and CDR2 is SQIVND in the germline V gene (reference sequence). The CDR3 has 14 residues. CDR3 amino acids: CASKRDNNYNEQFF. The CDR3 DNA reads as TGTGCCAGTAAGCGGGACAACAACTACAATGAGCAGTTCTTC.

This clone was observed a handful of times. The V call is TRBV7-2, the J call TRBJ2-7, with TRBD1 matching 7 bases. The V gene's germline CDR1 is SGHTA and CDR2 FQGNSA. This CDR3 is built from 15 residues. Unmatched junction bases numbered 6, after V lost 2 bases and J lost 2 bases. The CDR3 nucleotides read TGTGCCAGCAGCTTACTAGGACAGGTTCCCTACGAGCAGTACTTC. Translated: CASSLLGQVPYEQYF.

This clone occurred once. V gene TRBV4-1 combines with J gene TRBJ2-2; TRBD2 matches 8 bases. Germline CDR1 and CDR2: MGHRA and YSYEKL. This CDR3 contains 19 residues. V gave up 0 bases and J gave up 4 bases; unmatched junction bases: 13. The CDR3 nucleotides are TGCGCCAGCAGCCAAGAATCGGGAGGGGGAGGGATGGGCACCGGGGAGCTGTTTTTT. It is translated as CASSQESGGGGMGTGELFF.

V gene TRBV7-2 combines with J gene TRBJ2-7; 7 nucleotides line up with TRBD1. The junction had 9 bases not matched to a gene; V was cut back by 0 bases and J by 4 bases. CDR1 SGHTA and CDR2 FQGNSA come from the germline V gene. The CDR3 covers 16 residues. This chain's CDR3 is CASSLATGQELYEQYF. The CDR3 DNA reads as TGTGCCAGCAGCTTAGCGACAGGACAGGAGCTATACGAGCAGTACTTC.

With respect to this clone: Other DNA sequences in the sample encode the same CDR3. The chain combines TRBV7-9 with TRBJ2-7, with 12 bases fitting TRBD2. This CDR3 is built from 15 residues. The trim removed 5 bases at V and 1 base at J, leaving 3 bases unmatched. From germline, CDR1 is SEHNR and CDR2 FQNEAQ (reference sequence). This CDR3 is CASSVGLAGSYEQYF. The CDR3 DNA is TGTGCCAGCAGCGTAGGACTAGCGGGATCCTACGAGCAGTACTTC.